Reported below is one T cell receptor (beta chain). What it recognizes is unknown. It was healthy bone marrow donors who served as donors. These data originate in a study of cytomegalovirus exposure and HLA in healthy donors. Study results and caveats: Across all donors, roughly uniform sequencing depth was an assumption of the presence/absence analyses.

The study ran its PCR with 60 Vbeta and 13 Jbeta primers. Authors' methods: In a later analysis, approximately 73 million unique TCR beta chains included roughly 11 million shared by two or more donors. Only in-frame clones appear in the TCRdb table, and some are missing; sequencing was by immunoSEQ multiplex PCR. The DNA was the basis for D and trimming; V, J and clone size are from that table. The sample has some 90,000 clones, about 80% seen once. The germline gives CDR1 ENHRY, CDR2 SYGVKD. This CDR3 has 19 residues. V dropped 0 bases and J dropped 2; count of bases not matched to a gene: 15. This TCR derives from a woman aged 45-65 years in good health and CMV-seropositive. The sample consisted of PBMCs. J is TRBJ2-7 and V is TRBV10-3, with TRBD1 matching 8 bases. The CDR3: CAISESFTGFARGPYEQYV. The CDR3, as DNA: TGTGCCATCAGTGAGTCGTTTACAGGGTTTGCCAGGGGGCCCTACGAGCAGTACGTC.